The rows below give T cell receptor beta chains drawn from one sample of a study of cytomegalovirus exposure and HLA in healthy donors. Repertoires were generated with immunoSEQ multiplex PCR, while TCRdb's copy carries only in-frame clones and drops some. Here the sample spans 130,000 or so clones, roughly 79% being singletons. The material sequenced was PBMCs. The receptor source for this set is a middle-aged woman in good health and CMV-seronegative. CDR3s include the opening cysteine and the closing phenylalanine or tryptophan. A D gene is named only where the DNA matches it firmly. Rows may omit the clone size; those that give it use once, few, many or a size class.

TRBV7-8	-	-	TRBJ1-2	TGTGCCAGCAGCTTAGAGAGTATGGGGCGCAGCTATGGCTACACCTTC	CASSLESMGRSYGYTF
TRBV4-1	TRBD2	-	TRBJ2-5	TGCGCCAGCAGCCAAGAGGGTGCTAGCGGGGGGTACAAAGAGACCCAGTACTTC	CASSQEGASGGYKETQYF
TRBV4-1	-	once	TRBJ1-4	TGCGCCAGCAGCTTAAACCAGGGAGGGGATGAAAAACTGTTTTTT	CASSLNQGGDEKLFF
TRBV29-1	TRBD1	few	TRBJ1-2	TGCAGCGTTCAACAGGGGGCTGAGGGGGGCTACACCTTC	CSVQQGAEGGYTF
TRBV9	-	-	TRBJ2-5	TGTGCCAGCAGCGGGACTGCAAGAGAGACCCAGTACTTC	CASSGTARETQYF
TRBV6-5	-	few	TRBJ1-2	TGTGCCACCCGGACAGCTTGGACCTACACCTTC	CATRTAWTYTF
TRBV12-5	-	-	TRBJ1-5	TGTGCTAGTGGTCCCGACCTGCGGACAGTCCGAAATCTTAGCAATCAGCCCCAGCATTTT	CASGPDLRTVRNLSNQPQHF
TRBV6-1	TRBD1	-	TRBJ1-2	TGTGCCAGCAGACCGGGCACAGGGGGTGGCTACACCTTC	CASRPGTGGGYTF
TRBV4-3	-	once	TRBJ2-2	TGCGCCAGCAGCCAAGATCTCACACACACCGGGGAGCTGTTTTTT	CASSQDLTHTGELFF
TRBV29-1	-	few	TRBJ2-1	TGCAGCGTTATTAGTGGGAGTGAGCAGTTCTTC	CSVISGSEQFF
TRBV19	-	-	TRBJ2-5	TGTGCCAGTAGTATGGGGAGGGGGAATCTCCAAGAGACCCAGTACTTC	CASSMGRGNLQETQYF
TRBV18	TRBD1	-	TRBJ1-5	TGTGCCAGCTCTCCAGGACAGGGGTTAGGGCAGCCCCAGCATTTT	CASSPGQGLGQPQHF
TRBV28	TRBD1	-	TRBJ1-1	TGTGCCAGCAGGGGGGACAGCCTGAACACTGAAGCTTTCTTT	CASRGDSLNTEAFF
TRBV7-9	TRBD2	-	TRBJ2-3	TGTGCCAGCAGCACGAGCGGGGGTTACTACACAGATACGCAGTATTTT	CASSTSGGYYTDTQYF
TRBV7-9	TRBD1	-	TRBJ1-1	TGTGCCAGCAGCTTGGACAGGGGGCAAGGGGTGAACACTGAAGCTTTCTTT	CASSLDRGQGVNTEAFF
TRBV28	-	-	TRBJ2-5	TGTGCCAGCAGTTTCCCAGGTCAAGAGACCCAGTACTTC	CASSFPGQETQYF
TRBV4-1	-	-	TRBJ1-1	TGCGCCAGCAGCCAAGCTCGGGGGACGGGGAACACTGAAGCTTTCTTT	CASSQARGTGNTEAFF
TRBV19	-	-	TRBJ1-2	TGTGCCAGTAGTATAGGGGACACAACTAACTATGGCTACACCTTC	CASSIGDTTNYGYTF
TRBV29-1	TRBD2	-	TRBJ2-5	TGCAGCGTTGAGGGGACTAGCGGGGGGATAGAGACCCAGTACTTC	CSVEGTSGGIETQYF
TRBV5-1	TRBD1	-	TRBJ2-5	TGCGCCAGCAGCTCATCGGGACAGGGCGATTCAGAGACCCAGTACTTC	CASSSSGQGDSETQYF
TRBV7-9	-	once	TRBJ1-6	TGTGCCAGCAGCATGGGACACCTACTCCACTTT	CASSMGHLLHF
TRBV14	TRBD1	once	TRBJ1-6	TGTGCCAGCAGCCAAGCTGGGACAGGGGGCTCCTATAATTCACCCCTCCACTTT	CASSQAGTGGSYNSPLHF
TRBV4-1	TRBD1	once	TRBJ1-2	TGCGCCAGCAGCCAAGATACGGGACAGGGAAGCTATGGCTACACCTTC	CASSQDTGQGSYGYTF
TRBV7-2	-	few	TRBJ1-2	TGTGCCAGCAGCTTAAATGTGGGGGCGGGTGGCTACACCTTC	CASSLNVGAGGYTF
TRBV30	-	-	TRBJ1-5	TGTGCCTGGAGTGTAAGGAGCAGTAATCAGCCCCAGCATTTT	CAWSVRSSNQPQHF
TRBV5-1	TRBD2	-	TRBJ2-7	TGCGCCAGCAGCTTGGATGGGACTAGCGGATACGAGCAGTACTTC	CASSLDGTSGYEQYF
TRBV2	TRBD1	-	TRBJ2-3	TGTGCCAGCCTCGACAGGGAAGAGCGAAATACGCAGTATTTT	CASLDREERNTQYF
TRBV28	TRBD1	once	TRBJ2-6	TGTGCCAGCAGTGTTGGGACAGCTGGGGCCAACGTCCTGACTTTC	CASSVGTAGANVLTF
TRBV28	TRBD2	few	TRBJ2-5	TGTGCCAGCAGTGAGGGACTAGCGGGGTTCCAAGAGACCCAGTACTTC	CASSEGLAGFQETQYF
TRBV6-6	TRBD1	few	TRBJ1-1	TGTGCCAGCAGTTATCGGACAGGGGGCACTGAAGCTTTCTTT	CASSYRTGGTEAFF
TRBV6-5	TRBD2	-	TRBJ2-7	TGTGCCAGTACGCCGGGAGGCTCCTACGAGCAGTACTTC	CASTPGGSYEQYF
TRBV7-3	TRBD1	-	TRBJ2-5	TGTGCCAGCAGCTCGACAGGGGGTGTGCAAGAGACCCAGTACTTC	CASSSTGGVQETQYF
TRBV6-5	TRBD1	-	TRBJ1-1	TGTGCCAGCAGTTATCGGGGACAGACGAACACTGAAGCTTTCTTT	CASSYRGQTNTEAFF
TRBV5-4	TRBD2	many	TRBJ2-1	TGTGCCAGCAGCTTGGCCCTAGCGGGTAGCTACAATGAGCAGTTCTTC	CASSLALAGSYNEQFF
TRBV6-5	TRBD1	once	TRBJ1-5	TGTGCCAGCCGGTTGACAGGGACCAACAATCAGCCCCAGCATTTT	CASRLTGTNNQPQHF
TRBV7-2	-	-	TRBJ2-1	TGTGCCAGCAGCTCCCCTAACGCACATGAGCAGTTCTTC	CASSSPNAHEQFF
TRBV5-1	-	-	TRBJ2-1	TGCGCCAGCAGCTTGGGGGCTGAAGTCATGAATGAGCAGTTCTTC	CASSLGAEVMNEQFF
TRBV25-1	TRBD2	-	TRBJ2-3	TGTGCCAGCAGTGGGACTAGCGGGGGGGGCCCAGATACGCAGTATTTT	CASSGTSGGGPDTQYF
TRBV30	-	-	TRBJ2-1	TGTGCCTGGAGATACGACAGAAGCTCCTACAATGAGCAGTTCTTC	CAWRYDRSSYNEQFF
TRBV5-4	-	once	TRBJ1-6	TGTGCCAGCAGCCCGGGGGACGCTCGGTCTTATTCACCCCTCCACTTT	CASSPGDARSYSPLHF
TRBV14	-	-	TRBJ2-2	TGTGCCAGCAGCCAATACAGGGATCCGAACACCGGGGAGCTGTTTTTT	CASSQYRDPNTGELFF
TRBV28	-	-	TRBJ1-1	TGTGCCAGCTGTGGAGGGAACACTGAAGCTTTCTTT	CASCGGNTEAFF
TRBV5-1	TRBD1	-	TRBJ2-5	TGCGCCAGCAGCGTGTCGGGACAGGGGTTAGAGACCCAGTACTTC	CASSVSGQGLETQYF
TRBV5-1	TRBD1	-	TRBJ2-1	TGCGCCAGCAGCCAGGGACAGGGATCCTACAATGAGCAGTTCTTC	CASSQGQGSYNEQFF
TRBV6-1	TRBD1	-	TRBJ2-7	TGTGCCAGCAGTGAAAGAACAGGGGGCGTCTACGAGCAGTACTTC	CASSERTGGVYEQYF
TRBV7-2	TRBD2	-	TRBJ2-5	TGTGCCAGCAGCCCCGCAGCGGGGGCGGGCGGGTACCAAGAGACCCAGTACTTC	CASSPAAGAGGYQETQYF
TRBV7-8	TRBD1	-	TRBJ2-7	TGTGCCAGCAGCCCAGGGGGAATTTTGAGCTCCTACGAGCAGTACTTC	CASSPGGILSSYEQYF
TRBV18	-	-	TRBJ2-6	TGTGCCAGCTCACCGGACAACTCTGGGGCCAACGTCCTGACTTTC	CASSPDNSGANVLTF
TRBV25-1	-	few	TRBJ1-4	TGTGCCAGCAGTGGCCCAGTAGAGCAGGATGAAAAACTGTTTTTT	CASSGPVEQDEKLFF
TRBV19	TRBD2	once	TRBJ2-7	TGTGCCACTAGACTAGCGGGGTCTTCCTACGAGCAGTACTTC	CATRLAGSSYEQYF
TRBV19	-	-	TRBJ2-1	TGTGCCAGTAGTATAGGACAGTACAATGAGCAGTTCTTC	CASSIGQYNEQFF
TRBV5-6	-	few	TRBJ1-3	TGTGCCAGCAGCTCAGGACAGAGAAACACCATATATTTT	CASSSGQRNTIYF
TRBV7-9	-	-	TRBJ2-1	TGTGCCAGCAGCGGCGCCCTGACTAGAACGCCCCCCAATGAGCAGTTCTTC	CASSGALTRTPPNEQFF
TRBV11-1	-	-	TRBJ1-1	TGTGCCAGCAGCCCAGCGACGGGGGTGGGTGAAGCTTTCTTT	CASSPATGVGEAFF
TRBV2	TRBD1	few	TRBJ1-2	TGTGCCAGCATTCCGGACAGGGAGGCCCTTGGCTACACCTTC	CASIPDREALGYTF
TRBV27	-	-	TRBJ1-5	TGTGCCACCGCGGAGGCGGAGGGCAATCAGCCCCAGCATTTT	CATAEAEGNQPQHF
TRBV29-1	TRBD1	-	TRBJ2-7	TGCAGCGTAGGGACAGGCGAGCAGTACTTC	CSVGTGEQYF
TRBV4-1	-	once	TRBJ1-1	TGCGCCAGCAGTCAAGACGGGGTGGGCACTGAAGCTTTCTTT	CASSQDGVGTEAFF
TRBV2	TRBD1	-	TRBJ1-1	TGTGCCAGCAGCGAACGGACAGGTCTGGCTTTCTTT	CASSERTGLAFF